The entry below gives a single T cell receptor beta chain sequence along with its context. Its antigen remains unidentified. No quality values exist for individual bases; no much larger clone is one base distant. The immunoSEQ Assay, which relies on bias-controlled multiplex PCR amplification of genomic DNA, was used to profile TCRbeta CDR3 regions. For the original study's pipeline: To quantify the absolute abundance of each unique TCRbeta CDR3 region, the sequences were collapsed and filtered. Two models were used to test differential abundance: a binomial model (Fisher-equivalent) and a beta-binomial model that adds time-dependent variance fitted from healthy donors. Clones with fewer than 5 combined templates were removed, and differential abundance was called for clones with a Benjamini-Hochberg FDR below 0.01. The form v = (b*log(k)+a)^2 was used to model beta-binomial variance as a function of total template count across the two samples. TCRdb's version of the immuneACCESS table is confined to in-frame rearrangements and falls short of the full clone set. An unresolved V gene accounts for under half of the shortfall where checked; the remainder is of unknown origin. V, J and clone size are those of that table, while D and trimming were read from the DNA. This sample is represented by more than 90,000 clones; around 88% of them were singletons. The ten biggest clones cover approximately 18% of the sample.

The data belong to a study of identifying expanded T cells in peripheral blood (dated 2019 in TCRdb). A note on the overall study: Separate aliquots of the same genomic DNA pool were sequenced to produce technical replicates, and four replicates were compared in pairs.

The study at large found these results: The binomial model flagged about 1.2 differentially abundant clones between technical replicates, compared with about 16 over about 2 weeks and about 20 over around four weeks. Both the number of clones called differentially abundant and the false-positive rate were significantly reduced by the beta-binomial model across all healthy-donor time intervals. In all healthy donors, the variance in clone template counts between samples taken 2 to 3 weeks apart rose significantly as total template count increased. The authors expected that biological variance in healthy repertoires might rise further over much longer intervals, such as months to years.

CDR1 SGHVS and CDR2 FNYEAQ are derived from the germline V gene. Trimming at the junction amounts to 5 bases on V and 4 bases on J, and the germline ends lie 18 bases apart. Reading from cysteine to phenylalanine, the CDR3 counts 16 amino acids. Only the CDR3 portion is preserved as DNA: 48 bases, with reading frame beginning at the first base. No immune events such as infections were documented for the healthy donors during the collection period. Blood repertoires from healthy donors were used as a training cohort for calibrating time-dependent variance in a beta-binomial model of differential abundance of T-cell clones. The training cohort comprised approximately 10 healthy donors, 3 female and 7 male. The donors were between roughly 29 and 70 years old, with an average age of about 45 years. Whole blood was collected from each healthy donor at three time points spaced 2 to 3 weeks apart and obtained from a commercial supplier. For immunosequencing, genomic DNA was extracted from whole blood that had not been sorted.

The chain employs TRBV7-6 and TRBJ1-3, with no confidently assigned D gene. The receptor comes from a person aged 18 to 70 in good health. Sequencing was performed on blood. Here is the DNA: TGTGCCAGCAGCCCCCGGCCACTAGCAGACGGAAACACCATATATTTT. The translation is CASSPRPLADGNTIYF.